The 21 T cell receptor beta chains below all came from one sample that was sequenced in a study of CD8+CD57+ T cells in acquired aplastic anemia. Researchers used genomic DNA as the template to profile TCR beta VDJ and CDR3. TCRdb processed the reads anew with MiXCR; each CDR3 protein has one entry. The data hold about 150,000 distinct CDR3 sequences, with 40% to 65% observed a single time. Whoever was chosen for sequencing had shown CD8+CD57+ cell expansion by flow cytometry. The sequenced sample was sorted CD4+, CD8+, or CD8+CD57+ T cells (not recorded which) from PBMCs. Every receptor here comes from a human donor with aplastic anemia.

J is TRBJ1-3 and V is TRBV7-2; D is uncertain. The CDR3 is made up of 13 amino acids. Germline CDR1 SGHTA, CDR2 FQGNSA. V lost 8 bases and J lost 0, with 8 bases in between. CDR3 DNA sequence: TGTGCCAGCGCACGGACCTCTGGAAACACCATATATTTT. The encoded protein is CASARTSGNTIYF.

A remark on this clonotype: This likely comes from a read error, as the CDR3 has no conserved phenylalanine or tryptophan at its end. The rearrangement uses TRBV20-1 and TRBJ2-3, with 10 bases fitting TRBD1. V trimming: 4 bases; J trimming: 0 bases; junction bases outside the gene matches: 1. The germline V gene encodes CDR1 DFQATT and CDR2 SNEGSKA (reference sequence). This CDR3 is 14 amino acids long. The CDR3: CSATDRGSTDTQYL. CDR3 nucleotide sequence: TGCAGTGCTACGGACAGGGGGAGCACAGATACGCAGTATCTT.

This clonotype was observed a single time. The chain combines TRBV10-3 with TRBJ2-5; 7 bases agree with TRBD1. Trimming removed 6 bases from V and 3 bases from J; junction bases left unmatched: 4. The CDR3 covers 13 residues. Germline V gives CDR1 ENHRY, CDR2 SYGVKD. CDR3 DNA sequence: TGTGCCATCAGCCTGACAGGGAAAGAGACCCAGTACTTC. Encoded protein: CAISLTGKETQYF.

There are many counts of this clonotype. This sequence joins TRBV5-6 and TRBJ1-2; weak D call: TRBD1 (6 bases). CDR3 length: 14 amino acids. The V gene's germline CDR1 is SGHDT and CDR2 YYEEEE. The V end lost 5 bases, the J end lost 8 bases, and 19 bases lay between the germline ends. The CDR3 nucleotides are TGTGCCAGCAGATATGGGGGGGGCGCGAACGGCTACACCTTC. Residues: CASRYGGGANGYTF.

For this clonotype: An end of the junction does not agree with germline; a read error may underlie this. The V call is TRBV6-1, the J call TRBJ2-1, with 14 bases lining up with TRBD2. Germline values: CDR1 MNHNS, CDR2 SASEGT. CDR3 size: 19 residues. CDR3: CASTPLGTSGGHTYNVQFF. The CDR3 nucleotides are TGTGCCAGCACCCCCCTGGGGACTAGCGGGGGCCACACCTACAATGTGCAGTTCTTC.

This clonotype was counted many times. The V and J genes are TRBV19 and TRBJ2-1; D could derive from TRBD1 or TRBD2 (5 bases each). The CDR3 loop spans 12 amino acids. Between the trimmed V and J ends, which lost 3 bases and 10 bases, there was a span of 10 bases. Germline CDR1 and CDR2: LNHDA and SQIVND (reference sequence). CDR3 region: CASSIAGTEQFF. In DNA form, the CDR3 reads TGTGCCAGTAGTATTGCAGGGACGGAGCAGTTCTTC.

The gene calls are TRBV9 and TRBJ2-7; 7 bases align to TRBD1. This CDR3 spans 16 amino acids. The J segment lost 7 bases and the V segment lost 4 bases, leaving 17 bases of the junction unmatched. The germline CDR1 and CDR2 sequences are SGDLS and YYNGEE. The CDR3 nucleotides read TGTGCCAGCAGCCTCGCAGGGGGAACCACACCTACAGAGCAGTACTTC. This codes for CASSLAGGTTPTEQYF.

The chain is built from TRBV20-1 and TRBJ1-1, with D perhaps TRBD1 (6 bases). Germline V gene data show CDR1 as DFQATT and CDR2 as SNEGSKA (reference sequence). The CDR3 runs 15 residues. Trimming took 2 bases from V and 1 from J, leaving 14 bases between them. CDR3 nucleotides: TGCAGTGCTAGACATGGGGGGCGGTCGAACACTGAAGCTTTCTTT. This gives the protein CSARHGGRSNTEAFF.

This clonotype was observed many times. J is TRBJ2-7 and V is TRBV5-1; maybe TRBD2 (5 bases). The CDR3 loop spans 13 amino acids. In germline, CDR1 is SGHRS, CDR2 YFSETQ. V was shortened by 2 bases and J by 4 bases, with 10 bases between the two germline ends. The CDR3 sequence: CASSFGVGYEQYF. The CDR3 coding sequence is TGCGCCAGCAGCTTCGGGGTTGGGTACGAGCAGTACTTC.

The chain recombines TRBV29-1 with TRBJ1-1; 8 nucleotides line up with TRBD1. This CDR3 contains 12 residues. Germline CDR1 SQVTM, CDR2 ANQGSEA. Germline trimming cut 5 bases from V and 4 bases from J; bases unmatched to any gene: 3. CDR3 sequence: CSVLDRGTEAFF. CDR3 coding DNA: TGCAGCGTTCTTGACAGGGGCACTGAAGCTTTCTTT.

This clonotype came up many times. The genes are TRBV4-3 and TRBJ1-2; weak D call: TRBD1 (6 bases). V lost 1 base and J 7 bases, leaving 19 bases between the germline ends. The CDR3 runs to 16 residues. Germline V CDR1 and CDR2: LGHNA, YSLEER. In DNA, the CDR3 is TGCGCCAGCAGCCAAGCGCCGACAGGTTTCCTCGGTGGCTACACCTTC. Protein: CASSQAPTGFLGGYTF.

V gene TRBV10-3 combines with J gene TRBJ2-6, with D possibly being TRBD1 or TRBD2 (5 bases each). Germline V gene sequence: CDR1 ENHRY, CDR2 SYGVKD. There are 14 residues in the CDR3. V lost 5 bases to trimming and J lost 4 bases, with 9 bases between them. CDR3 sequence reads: CAISWDGGANVLTF. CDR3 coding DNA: TGTGCCATCAGTTGGGACGGGGGGGCCAACGTCCTGACTTTC.

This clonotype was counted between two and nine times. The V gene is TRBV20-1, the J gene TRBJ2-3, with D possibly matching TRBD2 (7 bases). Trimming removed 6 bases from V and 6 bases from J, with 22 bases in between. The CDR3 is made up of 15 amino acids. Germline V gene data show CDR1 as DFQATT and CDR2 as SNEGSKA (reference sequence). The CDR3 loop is CSASKFAGDTDTQYF. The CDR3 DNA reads TGCAGTGCCAGTAAGTTTGCGGGGGACACGGATACGCAGTATTTT.

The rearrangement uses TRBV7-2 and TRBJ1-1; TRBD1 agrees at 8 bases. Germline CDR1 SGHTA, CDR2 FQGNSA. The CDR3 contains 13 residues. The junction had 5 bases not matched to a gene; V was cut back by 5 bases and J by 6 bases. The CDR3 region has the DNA TGTGCCAGCAGCCCCAGGGGGCTGGCTGAAGCTTTCTTT. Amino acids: CASSPRGLAEAFF. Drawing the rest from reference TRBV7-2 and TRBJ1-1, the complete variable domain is GAGVSQSPSNKVTEKGKDVELRCDPISGHTALYWYRQSLGQGLEFLIYFQGNSAPDKSGLPSDRFSAERTGGSVSTLTIQRTQQEDSAVYLCASSPRGLAEAFFGQGTRLTVV.

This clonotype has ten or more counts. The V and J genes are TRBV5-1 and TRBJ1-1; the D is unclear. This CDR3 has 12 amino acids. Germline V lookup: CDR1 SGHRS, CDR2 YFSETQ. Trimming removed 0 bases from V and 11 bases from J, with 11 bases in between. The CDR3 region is CASSLGTSDAFF. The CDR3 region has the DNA TGCGCCAGCAGCTTGGGTACCTCAGACGCTTTCTTT.

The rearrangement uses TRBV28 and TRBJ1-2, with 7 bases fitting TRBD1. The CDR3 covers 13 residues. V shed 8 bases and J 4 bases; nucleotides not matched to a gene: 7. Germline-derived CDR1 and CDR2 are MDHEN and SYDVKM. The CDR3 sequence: CASLQDRTYGYTF. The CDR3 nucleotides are TGTGCCAGCTTACAGGACAGGACCTATGGCTACACCTTC.

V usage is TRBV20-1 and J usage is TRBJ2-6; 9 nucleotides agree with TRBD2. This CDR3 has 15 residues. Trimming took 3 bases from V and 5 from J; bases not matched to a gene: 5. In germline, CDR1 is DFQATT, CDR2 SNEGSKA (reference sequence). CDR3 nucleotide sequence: TGCAGTGCTAGGATGCGGGGGGGTCGGGCCAACGTCCTGACTTTC. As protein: CSARMRGGRANVLTF.

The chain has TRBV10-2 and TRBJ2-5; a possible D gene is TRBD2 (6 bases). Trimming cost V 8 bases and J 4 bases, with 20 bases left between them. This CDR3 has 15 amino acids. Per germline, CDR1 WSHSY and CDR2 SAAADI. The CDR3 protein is CASLDGGSLRETQYF. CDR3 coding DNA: TGCGCCAGCTTAGACGGGGGATCCCTAAGAGAGACCCAGTACTTC.

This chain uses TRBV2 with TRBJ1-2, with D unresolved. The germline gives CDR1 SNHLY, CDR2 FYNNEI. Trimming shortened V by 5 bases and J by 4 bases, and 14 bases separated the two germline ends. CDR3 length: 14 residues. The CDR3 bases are TGTGCCAGCAGTTTCCGGACGGAGGGCTATGGCTACACCTTC. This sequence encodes CASSFRTEGYGYTF.

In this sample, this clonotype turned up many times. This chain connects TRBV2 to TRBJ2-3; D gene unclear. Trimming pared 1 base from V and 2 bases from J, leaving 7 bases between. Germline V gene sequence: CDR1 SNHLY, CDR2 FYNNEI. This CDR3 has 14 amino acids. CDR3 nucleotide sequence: TGTGCCAGCAGTGAAGAGGTTGACACAGATACGCAGTATTTT. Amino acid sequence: CASSEEVDTDTQYF.

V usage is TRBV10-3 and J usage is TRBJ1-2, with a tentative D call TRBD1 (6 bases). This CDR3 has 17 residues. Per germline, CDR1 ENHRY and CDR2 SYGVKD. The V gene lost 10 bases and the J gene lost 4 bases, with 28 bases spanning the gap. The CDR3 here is CATTNTGTTDWGYGYTF. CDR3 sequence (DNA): TGTGCCACCACGAACACCGGGACAACTGATTGGGGCTATGGCTACACCTTC.